The clone carrying this T cell receptor (beta chain) was counted a few times. Antigen unknown. The sample comes from a study of CD8+ T cells in alopecia areata. Study conclusions and caveats: The study found tofacitinib significantly decreased scalp clonality and expanded CD8+ clones among the top 100.

Treatment described: oral pan-JAK inhibitor, 5-10 mg twice daily. Extracted from the samples, RNA was reverse transcribed into cDNA to serve as the sequencing template. The data were produced by immunoSEQ multiplex PCR, yet TCRdb's version contains in-frame clones alone and is incomplete. Of under 150,000 clones listed, 45% to 65% are singletons. Germline assignment: CDR1 SEHNR and CDR2 FQNEAQ (reference sequence). Trimming removed 0 bases from V and 1 base from J, with 0 bases in between. This CDR3 is 12 amino acids long. This receptor was obtained from a human donor with alopecia areata. Sequenced here: CD4+ T cells sorted from blood, sampled at week 24, from a patient treated with tofacitinib. V is TRBV7-9 and J is TRBJ1-2; D not resolved. Here the CDR3 reads CASSLANYGYTF. The CDR3 DNA sequence: TGTGCCAGCAGCTTAGCTAACTATGGCTACACCTTC.